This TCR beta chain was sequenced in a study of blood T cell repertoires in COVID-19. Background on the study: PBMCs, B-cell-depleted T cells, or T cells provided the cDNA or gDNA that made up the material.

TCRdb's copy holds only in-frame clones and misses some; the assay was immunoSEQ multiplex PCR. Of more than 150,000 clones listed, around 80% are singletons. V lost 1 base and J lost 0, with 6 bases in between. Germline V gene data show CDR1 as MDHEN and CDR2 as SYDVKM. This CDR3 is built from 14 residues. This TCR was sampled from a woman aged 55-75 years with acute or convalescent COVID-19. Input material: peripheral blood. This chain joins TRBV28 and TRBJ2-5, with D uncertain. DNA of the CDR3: TGTGCCAGCAGTTTATTAGACTACCAAGAGACCCAGTACTTC. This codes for CASSLLDYQETQYF.